The 24 T cell receptor beta chains reported below all come from one sample, sequenced in a study of blood T cell repertoires in COVID-19. Clones were read by immunoSEQ multiplex PCR, and TCRdb kept only the in-frame ones, dropping some. The data hold 95,000 to 150,000 clones, with about 82% observed a single time. The sample comprised peripheral blood. These receptors were collected from a man between 60 and 75 years old with active or convalescent COVID-19.

This clone has only a few counts. The chain employs TRBV3-1 (or the pseudogene TRBV3-2) and TRBJ2-7; 11 bases are a match to TRBD1. The CDR3 runs to 15 residues. From germline, CDR1 is LGHDT and CDR2 YNNKEL (reference sequence). The V and J ends lost 5 bases and 4 bases, in that order; junction bases with no gene match: 7. CDR3 coding DNA: TGTGCCAGCAGCTCCCGGACAGGGGGCTCTTACGAGCAGTACTTC. It codes for CASSSRTGGSYEQYF.

V is TRBV18 and J is TRBJ2-1, with 11 bases that match TRBD2. V dropped 0 bases and J dropped 4; count of bases not matched to a gene: 8. The germline V gene has CDR1 KGHSH and CDR2 LQKENI. The CDR3 extends over 18 amino acids. CDR3 protein: CASSPPSLAGGRYNEQFF. CDR3 in DNA: TGTGCCAGCTCACCACCTAGTCTAGCGGGAGGAAGGTACAATGAGCAGTTCTTC.

The chain has TRBV2 and TRBJ2-5; TRBD2 agrees at 12 bases. V gave up 4 bases and J gave up 4 bases; unmatched junction bases: 7. The CDR3 spans 16 residues. The germline V gene encodes CDR1 SNHLY and CDR2 FYNNEI. The CDR3 reads CASSGRLAGVGETQYF. In nucleotides, the CDR3 is TGTGCCAGCAGTGGTCGACTAGCGGGAGTTGGAGAGACCCAGTACTTC.

The chain has TRBV7-8 and TRBJ1-4, with 10 bases identical to TRBD1. The germline gives CDR1 SGHVS, CDR2 FQNEAQ. V dropped 3 bases and J dropped 8; count of bases not matched to a gene: 9. The CDR3 is made up of 16 amino acids. CDR3 sequence reads: CASSLVGGQGYEKLFF. The CDR3 coding sequence is TGTGCCAGCAGCTTGGTCGGGGGACAGGGGTACGAAAAACTGTTTTTT.

The table lists this clone with a few counts. The chain employs TRBV2 and TRBJ1-5; 10 bases line up with TRBD1. The CDR3 is 17 amino acids. Germline-derived CDR1 and CDR2 are SNHLY and FYNNEI. Germline trimming cut 6 bases from V and 0 bases from J; bases unmatched to any gene: 8. CDR3: CASRASTGGYSNQPQHF. CDR3 in DNA: TGTGCCAGCAGAGCTTCGACAGGGGGCTATAGCAATCAGCCCCAGCATTTT.

The genes are TRBV3-1 (or the pseudogene TRBV3-2) and TRBJ2-3; the D gene is possibly TRBD1 (6 bases). The CDR3 contains 13 residues. Deletions cut 3 bases from V and 4 bases from J, with 8 bases between. Germline V gene lookup returns CDR1 LGHDT and CDR2 YNNKEL (reference sequence). CDR3 coding DNA: TGTGCCAGCAGCCACAGGGGCCCAGATACGCAGTATTTT. This codes for CASSHRGPDTQYF.

The chain recombines TRBV5-1 with TRBJ1-2; D uncertain. V was cut by 0 bases and J by 0 bases, with 12 bases left in between. Germline-derived CDR1 and CDR2 are SGHRS and YFSETQ. The CDR3 has 16 residues. The CDR3: CASSLGGNAPNYGYTF. CDR3 DNA: TGCGCCAGCAGCTTGGGCGGGAATGCCCCTAACTATGGCTACACCTTC.

The V gene is TRBV27, the J gene TRBJ2-2; 14 nucleotides line up with TRBD2. The CDR3 has 16 residues. Trimming took 5 bases from V and 3 from J; bases not matched to a gene: 2. The germline gives CDR1 MNHEY, CDR2 SMNVEV (reference sequence). CDR3 residues: CASSMTSGRDTGELFF. CDR3 in DNA: TGTGCCAGCAGTATGACTAGCGGGAGGGACACCGGGGAGCTGTTTTTT.

This clone was recorded a few times. The V and J genes are TRBV28 and TRBJ1-2, with TRBD1 matching 7 bases. The V gene's germline CDR1 is MDHEN and CDR2 SYDVKM. The ends lost 6 bases at V and 4 bases at J; junction bases unmatched: 5. This CDR3 is built from 13 residues. The CDR3 DNA sequence: TGTGCCAGCAGCCGGGACAGAGTCTATGGCTACACCTTC. Translated, it gives CASSRDRVYGYTF.

This clone has a single count. This chain links TRBV6-5 with TRBJ2-7; 9 nucleotides align to TRBD1. V was clipped by 6 bases and J by 10 bases; unmatched bases: 10. The CDR3 length is 13 residues. The germline V gene encodes CDR1 MNHEY and CDR2 SVGAGI. CDR3 residues: CASRLGTGNYQYF. CDR3 bases: TGTGCCAGCAGACTGGGGACAGGGAATTATCAGTACTTC.

There are a few counts of this clone. This chain connects TRBV27 to TRBJ1-1; no firm D call. The CDR3 spans 13 residues. Germline CDR1 and CDR2: MNHEY and SMNVEV (reference sequence). With 1 base removed from V and 7 bases from J, the gap between germline ends came to 10 bases. CDR3 DNA: TGTGCCAGCAGTTTATGGCAGCGGGGTGAAGCTTTCTTT. This encodes CASSLWQRGEAFF.

This sequence joins TRBV28 and TRBJ2-7; no clear D gene. The length of the CDR3 is 11 residues. V lost 11 bases to trimming and J lost 0 bases, with 8 bases between them. Germline V CDR1 and CDR2: MDHEN, SYDVKM. CDR3 amino acids: CAVSGSYEQYF. DNA of the CDR3: TGTGCCGTGTCGGGCTCCTACGAGCAGTACTTC.

There are a few counts of this clone. The V and J genes are TRBV27 and TRBJ2-7; 7 positions match TRBD2. V lost 4 bases to trimming and J lost 3 bases; unmatched junction nucleotides: 3. Germline CDR1 MNHEY, CDR2 SMNVEV (reference sequence). CDR3 length: 13 residues. The CDR3 region is CASSSGRFYEQYF. The DNA of the CDR3 is TGTGCCAGCAGTTCCGGGAGGTTCTACGAGCAGTACTTC.

A single count supports this clone. The rearrangement links TRBV7-2 to TRBJ2-3, with 12 positions matching TRBD2. Germline values: CDR1 SGHTA, CDR2 FQGNSA. The trim removed 4 bases at V and 3 bases at J, leaving 2 bases unmatched. There are 15 residues in the CDR3. CDR3 nucleotide sequence: TGTGCCAGCAGCTCTGGGACTAGCGGGACAGATACGCAGTATTTT. Its protein is CASSSGTSGTDTQYF.

The V and J genes are TRBV18 and TRBJ2-3, with TRBD2 identical over 8 bases. Trimming cost V 3 bases and J 2 bases; bases outside gene matches: 7. There are 16 residues in the CDR3. Germline assignment: CDR1 KGHSH and CDR2 LQKENI. The CDR3 is CASSPGGSGTTDTQYF. CDR3 bases: TGTGCCAGCTCACCGGGAGGTAGCGGGACCACAGATACGCAGTATTTT. The full variable domain, rest sourced from reference TRBV18 and TRBJ2-3, is NAGVMQNPRHLVRRRGQEARLRCSPMKGHSHVYWYRQLPEEGLKFMVYLQKENIIDESGMPKERFSAEFPKEGPSILRIQQVVRGDSAAYFCASSPGGSGTTDTQYFGPGTRLTVL.

The chain uses TRBV7-3 and TRBJ1-4, with 7 nucleotides matching TRBD1. This CDR3 has 18 amino acids. With 5 bases clipped from V and 0 bases from J, the junction kept 12 bases outside the gene matches. Germline CDR1 and CDR2: SGHTA and FQGTGA. Written as DNA, the CDR3 is TGTGCCAGCAGCCCCGTGGGCAGGGGGGCGCCAACTAATGAAAAACTGTTTTTT. It yields the protein CASSPVGRGAPTNEKLFF.

V gene TRBV6-1 combines with J gene TRBJ2-5, with D possibly matching TRBD1 (6 bases). Germline CDR1 is MNHNS and CDR2 is SASEGT. This CDR3 is 15 amino acids long. V lost 2 bases to trimming and J lost 5 bases, with 15 bases between them. CDR3 nucleotides: TGTGCCAGCAGTGAACAGACAGGCGGTTCTGAGACCCAGTACTTC. This encodes CASSEQTGGSETQYF.

The chain carries TRBV4-2 and TRBJ2-3; D gene uncertain. V gave up 4 bases and J gave up 2 bases, with 16 bases separating them. CDR3 length equals 16 residues. Looked up from germline, CDR1 is LGHNA and CDR2 is YNFKEQ. CDR3 amino acids: CASSPIPPSDTDTQYF. The DNA of the CDR3 is TGTGCCAGCAGCCCGATTCCCCCATCAGACACAGATACGCAGTATTTT.

This clone was counted between two and nine times. J is TRBJ2-1 and V is TRBV3-1 (or the pseudogene TRBV3-2); TRBD2 matches at 8 bases. V lost 1 base, J lost 7 bases, and 12 bases stayed unmatched. The germline gives CDR1 LGHDT, CDR2 YNNKEL (reference sequence). The CDR3 is made up of 17 amino acids. The DNA of the CDR3 is TGTGCCAGCAGCCAAGGAGCGGGGGCAGAGTCAGGGAATGAGCAGTTCTTC. Translated: CASSQGAGAESGNEQFF.

This clone was observed at least ten times. This chain uses TRBV18 with TRBJ2-7; 7 bases agree with TRBD2. The germline CDR1 and CDR2 sequences are KGHSH and LQKENI. The CDR3 totals 15 residues. J gave up 6 bases and V 2 bases, and 10 bases lay outside the gene matches. CDR3 sequence reads: CASSPSVGGMSEQYF. The CDR3 nucleotides are TGTGCCAGCTCACCAAGCGTGGGAGGGATGAGCGAGCAGTACTTC.

V usage is TRBV2 and J usage is TRBJ2-1; D gene uncertain. Trimming removed 0 bases at V and 5 bases at J, with 11 bases between. The germline gives CDR1 SNHLY, CDR2 FYNNEI. CDR3 length: 15 residues. CDR3 protein: CASSEARRDNNEQFF. The CDR3 coding sequence is TGTGCCAGCAGTGAAGCGCGTCGAGATAACAATGAGCAGTTCTTC.

This chain connects TRBV9 to TRBJ2-6, with D perhaps TRBD1 (6 bases). The V gene lost 3 bases and the J gene lost 4 bases, with 11 bases spanning the gap. The CDR3 has 15 amino acids. Germline loops: CDR1 SGDLS, CDR2 YYNGEE. CDR3 DNA: TGTGCCAGCAGCGGCAGGGGTTCCGGGGCCAACGTCCTGACTTTC. Its translation is CASSGRGSGANVLTF.

This chain uses TRBV7-2 with TRBJ2-2, with TRBD2 identical over 12 bases. Germline loops: CDR1 SGHTA, CDR2 FQGNSA. V gave up 7 bases and J gave up 6 bases; unmatched junction bases: 6. The CDR3 has 15 residues. CDR3: CASTPRLAGAGELFF. The DNA for the CDR3 is TGTGCCAGCACCCCGCGACTAGCGGGAGCCGGGGAGCTGTTTTTT.

This clone was observed once. CDR3 bases: TGTGCCAGCACTTTTAGCGGGCGGCCCTACAATGAGCAGTTCTTC. As protein: CASTFSGRPYNEQFF. The chain has TRBV5-4 and TRBJ2-1, with 7 bases aligning to TRBD2. Germline V gene data show CDR1 as SGHNT and CDR2 as YYREEE (reference sequence). The CDR3 covers 15 residues. Trimming cost V 6 bases and J 2 bases; bases outside gene matches: 8.